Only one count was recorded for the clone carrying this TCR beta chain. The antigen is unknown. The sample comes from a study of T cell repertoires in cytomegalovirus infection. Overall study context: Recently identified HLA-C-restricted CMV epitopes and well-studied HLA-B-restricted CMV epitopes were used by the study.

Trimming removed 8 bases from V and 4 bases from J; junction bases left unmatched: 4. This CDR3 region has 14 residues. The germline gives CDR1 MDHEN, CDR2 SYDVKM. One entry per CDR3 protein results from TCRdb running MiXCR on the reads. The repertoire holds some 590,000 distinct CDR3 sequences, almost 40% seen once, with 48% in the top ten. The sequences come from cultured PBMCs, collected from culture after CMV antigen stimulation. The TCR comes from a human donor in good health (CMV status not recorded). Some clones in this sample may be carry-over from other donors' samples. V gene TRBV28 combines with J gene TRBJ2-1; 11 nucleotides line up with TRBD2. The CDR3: CASWGTSGYNEQFF. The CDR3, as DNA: TGTGCCAGCTGGGGGACTAGCGGTTACAATGAGCAGTTCTTC.